This T cell receptor (beta chain) was observed in a study of cytomegalovirus exposure and HLA in healthy donors. Study results and limitations: Among TCR beta chains of equal frequency, HLA-associated ones were more clonally expanded in a later analysis. Cytomegalovirus-associated status was assigned to about 150 TCR beta chains.

Remarks on this clone: The antigen remains unidentified.

While unrecorded immune exposures were likely, the donors were nominally healthy when sampled. In the PCR, 60 Vbeta and 13 Jbeta primers were used. The table came from immunoSEQ multiplex PCR; TCRdb's copy has only in-frame clones and leaves some out. The profile shows around 90,000 clones, about 79% of them singletons. The length of the CDR3 is 14 residues. Germline CDR1 SGHVS, CDR2 FQNEAQ. V was clipped by 1 base and J by 5 bases, with 12 bases between them. The chain uses TRBV7-8 and TRBJ2-7; D perhaps matches TRBD2 (5 bases). The origin of this receptor is a man in his fifties or sixties in good health and CMV-seronegative. Sequencing used PBMCs. The CDR3 nucleotides read TGTGCCAGCAGCTTAGGAGGGAGATCCCACGAGCAGTACTTC. It specifies CASSLGGRSHEQYF.